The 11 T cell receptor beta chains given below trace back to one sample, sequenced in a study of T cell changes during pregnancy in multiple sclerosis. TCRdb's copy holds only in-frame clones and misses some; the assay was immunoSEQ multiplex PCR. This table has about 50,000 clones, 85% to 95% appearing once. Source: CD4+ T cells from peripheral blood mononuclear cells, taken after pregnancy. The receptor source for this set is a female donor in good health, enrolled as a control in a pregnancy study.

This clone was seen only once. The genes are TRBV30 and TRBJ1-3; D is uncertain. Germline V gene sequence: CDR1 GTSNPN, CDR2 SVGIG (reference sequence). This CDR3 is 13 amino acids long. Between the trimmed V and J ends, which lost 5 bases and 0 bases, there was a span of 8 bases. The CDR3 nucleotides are TGTGCCTGGGAACCGAGCTCTGGAAACACCATATATTTT. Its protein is CAWEPSSGNTIYF.

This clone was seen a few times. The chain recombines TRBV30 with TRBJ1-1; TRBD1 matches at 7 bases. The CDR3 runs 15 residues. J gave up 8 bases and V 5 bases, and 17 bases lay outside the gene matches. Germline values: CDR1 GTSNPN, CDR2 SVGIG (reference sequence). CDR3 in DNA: TGTGCCTGGGGAAGGGGGACAGCAAGGAGGGGGGAAGCTTTCTTT. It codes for CAWGRGTARRGEAFF.

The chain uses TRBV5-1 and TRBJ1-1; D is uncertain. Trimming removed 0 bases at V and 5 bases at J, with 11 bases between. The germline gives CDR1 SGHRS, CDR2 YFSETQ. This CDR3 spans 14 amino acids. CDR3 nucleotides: TGCGCCAGCAGCTTGGGACCGAGAGGGACTGAAGCTTTCTTT. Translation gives CASSLGPRGTEAFF.

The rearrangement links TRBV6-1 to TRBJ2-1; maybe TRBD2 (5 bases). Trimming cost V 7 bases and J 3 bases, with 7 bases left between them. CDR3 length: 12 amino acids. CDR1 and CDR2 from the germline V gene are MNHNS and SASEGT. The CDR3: CASNRGYNEQFF. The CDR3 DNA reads TGTGCCAGCAATCGGGGCTACAATGAGCAGTTCTTC.

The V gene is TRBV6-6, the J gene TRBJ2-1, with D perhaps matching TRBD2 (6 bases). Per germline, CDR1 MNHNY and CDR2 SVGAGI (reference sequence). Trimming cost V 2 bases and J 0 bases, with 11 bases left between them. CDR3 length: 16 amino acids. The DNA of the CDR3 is TGTGCCAGCAGTTACCGTTCGACTAGCTCCTACAATGAGCAGTTCTTC. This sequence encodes CASSYRSTSSYNEQFF.

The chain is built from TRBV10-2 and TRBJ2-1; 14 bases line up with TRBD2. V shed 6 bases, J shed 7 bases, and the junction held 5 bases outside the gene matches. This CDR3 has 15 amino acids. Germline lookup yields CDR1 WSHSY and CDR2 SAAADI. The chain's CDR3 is CASRPGLAGGNEQFF. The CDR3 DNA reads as TGCGCCAGCAGGCCTGGACTAGCGGGAGGAAATGAGCAGTTCTTC.

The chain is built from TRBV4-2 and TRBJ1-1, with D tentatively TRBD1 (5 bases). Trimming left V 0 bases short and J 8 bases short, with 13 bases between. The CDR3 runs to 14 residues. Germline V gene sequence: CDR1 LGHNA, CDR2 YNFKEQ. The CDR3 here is CASSQDQGSSEAFF. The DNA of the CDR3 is TGTGCCAGCAGCCAAGATCAGGGTTCGTCCGAAGCTTTCTTT.

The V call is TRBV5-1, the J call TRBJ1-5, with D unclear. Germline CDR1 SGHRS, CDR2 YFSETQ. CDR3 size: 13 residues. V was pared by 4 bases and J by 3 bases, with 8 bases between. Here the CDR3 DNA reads TGCGCCAGCAGCCGGGAGCTCAATCAGCCCCAGCATTTT. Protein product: CASSRELNQPQHF.

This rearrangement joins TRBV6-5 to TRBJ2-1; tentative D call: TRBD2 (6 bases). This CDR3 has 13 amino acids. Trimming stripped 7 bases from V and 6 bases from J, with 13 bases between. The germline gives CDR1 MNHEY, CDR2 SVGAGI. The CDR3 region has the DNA TGTGCCAGCACGAGACTAGTGGGCAATGAGCAGTTCTTC. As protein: CASTRLVGNEQFF.

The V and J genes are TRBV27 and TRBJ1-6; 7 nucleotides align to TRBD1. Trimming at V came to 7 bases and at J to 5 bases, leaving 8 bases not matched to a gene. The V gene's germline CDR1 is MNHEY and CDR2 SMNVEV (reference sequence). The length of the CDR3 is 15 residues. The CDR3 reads CASNLYRGHNSPLHF. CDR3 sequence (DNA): TGTGCCAGCAACCTATACAGGGGTCATAATTCACCCCTCCACTTT.

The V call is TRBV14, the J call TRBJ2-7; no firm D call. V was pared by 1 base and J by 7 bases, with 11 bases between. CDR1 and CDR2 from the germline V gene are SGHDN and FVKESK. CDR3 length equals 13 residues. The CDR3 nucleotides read TGTGCCAGCAGCCAAGGCTCCCGGTTGGAGCAGTACTTC. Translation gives CASSQGSRLEQYF.